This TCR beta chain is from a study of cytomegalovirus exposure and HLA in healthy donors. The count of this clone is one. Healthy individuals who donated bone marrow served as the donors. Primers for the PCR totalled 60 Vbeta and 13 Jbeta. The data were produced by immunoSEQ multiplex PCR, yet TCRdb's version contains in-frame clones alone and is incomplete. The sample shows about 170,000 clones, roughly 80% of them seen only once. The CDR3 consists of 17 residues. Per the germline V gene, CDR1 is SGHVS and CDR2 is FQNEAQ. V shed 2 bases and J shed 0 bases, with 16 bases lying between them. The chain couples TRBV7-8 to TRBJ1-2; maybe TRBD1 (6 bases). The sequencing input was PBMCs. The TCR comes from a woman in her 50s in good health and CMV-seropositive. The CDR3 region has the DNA TGTGCCAGCAGCTTATTGTCAGGGGTTCTCCCTAACTATGGCTACACCTTC. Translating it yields CASSLLSGVLPNYGYTF.